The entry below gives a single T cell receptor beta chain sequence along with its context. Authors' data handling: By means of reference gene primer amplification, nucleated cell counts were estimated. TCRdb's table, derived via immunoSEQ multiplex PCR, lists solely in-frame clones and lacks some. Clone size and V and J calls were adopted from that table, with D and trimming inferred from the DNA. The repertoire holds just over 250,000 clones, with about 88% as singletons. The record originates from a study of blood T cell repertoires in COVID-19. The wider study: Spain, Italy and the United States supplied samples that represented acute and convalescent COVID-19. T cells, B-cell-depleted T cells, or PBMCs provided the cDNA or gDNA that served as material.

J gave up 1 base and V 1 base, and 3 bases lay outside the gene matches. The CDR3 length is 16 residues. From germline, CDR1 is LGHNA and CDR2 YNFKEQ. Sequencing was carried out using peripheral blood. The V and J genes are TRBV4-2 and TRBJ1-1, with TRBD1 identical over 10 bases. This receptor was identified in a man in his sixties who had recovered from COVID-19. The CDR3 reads CASSQGQGAGNTEAFF. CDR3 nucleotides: TGTGCCAGCAGCCAAGGACAGGGGGCAGGGAACACTGAAGCTTTCTTT.